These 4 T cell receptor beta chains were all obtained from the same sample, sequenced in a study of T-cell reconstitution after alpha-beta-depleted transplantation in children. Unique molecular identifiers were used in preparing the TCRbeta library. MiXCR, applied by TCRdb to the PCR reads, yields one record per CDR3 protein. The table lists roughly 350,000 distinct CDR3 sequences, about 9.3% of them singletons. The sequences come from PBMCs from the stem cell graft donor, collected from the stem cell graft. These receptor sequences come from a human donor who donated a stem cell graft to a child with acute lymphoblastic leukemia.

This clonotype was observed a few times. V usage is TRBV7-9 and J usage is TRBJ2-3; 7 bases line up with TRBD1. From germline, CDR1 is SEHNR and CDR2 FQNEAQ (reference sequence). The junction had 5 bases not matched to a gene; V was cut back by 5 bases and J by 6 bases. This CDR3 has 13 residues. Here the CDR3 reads CASSPTGVDTQYF. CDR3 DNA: TGTGCCAGCAGCCCCACAGGGGTCGATACGCAGTATTTT.

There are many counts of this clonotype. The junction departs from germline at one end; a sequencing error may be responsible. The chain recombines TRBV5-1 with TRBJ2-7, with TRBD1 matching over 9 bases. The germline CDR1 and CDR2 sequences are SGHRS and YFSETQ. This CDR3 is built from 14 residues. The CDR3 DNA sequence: TGTGCCAGCAGCTCGGGACAGGGTTCCTACGAGCAGTACTTC. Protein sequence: CASSSGQGSYEQYF. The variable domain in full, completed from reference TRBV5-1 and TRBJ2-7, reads KAGVTQTPRYLIKTRGQQVTLSCSPISGHRSVSWYQQTPGQGLQFLFEYFSETQRNKGNFPGRFSGRQFSNSRSEMNVSTLELGDSALYLCASSSGQGSYEQYFGPGTRLTVT.

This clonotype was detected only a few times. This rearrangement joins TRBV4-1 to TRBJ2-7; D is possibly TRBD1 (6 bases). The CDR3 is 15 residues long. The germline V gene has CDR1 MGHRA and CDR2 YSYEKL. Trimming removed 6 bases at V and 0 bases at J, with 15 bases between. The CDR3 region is CASSGSRGGSYEQYF. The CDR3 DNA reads TGCGCCAGCAGTGGGAGCAGGGGCGGCTCCTACGAGCAGTACTTC.

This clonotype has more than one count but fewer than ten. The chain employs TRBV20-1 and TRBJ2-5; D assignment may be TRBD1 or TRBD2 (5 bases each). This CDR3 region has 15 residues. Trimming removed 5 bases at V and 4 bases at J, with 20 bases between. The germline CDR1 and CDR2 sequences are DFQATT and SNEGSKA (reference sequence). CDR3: CSAGQQRDARETQYF. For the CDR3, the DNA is TGCAGTGCTGGGCAGCAACGGGACGCTCGAGAGACCCAGTACTTC.